The rows below give T cell receptor beta chains drawn from one sample of a study of T-cell reconstitution after alpha-beta-depleted transplantation in children. TCRdb reprocessed the PCR reads with MiXCR, giving one entry per CDR3 protein. The table records over 100,000 distinct CDR3 sequences, approximately 6% of them present only once. Sequences were derived from PBMCs, mostly from graft donor cells, sampled 60 days after TCRalphabeta/CD19-depleted stem cell transplant. All receptors come from a female patient aged 2-10 years who had a stem cell transplant for Fanconi anemia, so the T cells may come from the graft donor. Each CDR3 is given with its conserved first and last residue. Each record gives: J gene, clone size, D gene, V gene, CDR3 protein, CDR3 DNA. A D gene is named only where the DNA matches it firmly. Size tells how often a clone was seen (once, few, many) or the class of an expanded clone, and some rows leave it out.

j_call: TRBJ2-4; clone_size: many; d_call: TRBD1; v_call: TRBV20-1; cdr3_aa: CSALDRIAKNIQYF; cdr3_nt: TGCAGTGCCCTGGACAGGATAGCCAAAAACATTCAGTACTTC
j_call: TRBJ2-7; clone_size: many; d_call: .; v_call: TRBV7-9; cdr3_aa: CASSRRAYEQYF; cdr3_nt: TGTGCCAGCAGCCGGAGAGCCTACGAGCAGTACTTC
j_call: TRBJ2-7; clone_size: many; d_call: TRBD1; v_call: TRBV12-3/TRBV12-4; cdr3_aa: CASSLATGYEQYF; cdr3_nt: TGTGCCAGCAGTTTAGCGACAGGGTACGAGCAGTACTTC
j_call: TRBJ1-3; clone_size: many; d_call: .; v_call: TRBV9; cdr3_aa: CASSVAGRGNTIYF; cdr3_nt: TGTGCCAGCAGCGTAGCAGGGCGTGGAAACACCATATATTTT
j_call: TRBJ2-5; clone_size: few; d_call: TRBD1; v_call: TRBV4-1; cdr3_aa: CASSQGGQPDETQYF; cdr3_nt: TGCGCCAGCAGCCAAGGGGGACAGCCTGATGAGACCCAGTACTTC
j_call: TRBJ2-5; clone_size: many; d_call: TRBD1; v_call: TRBV9; cdr3_aa: CASSLTGGLLETQYF; cdr3_nt: TGTGCCAGCAGCTTAACAGGGGGTTTGTTGGAGACCCAGTACTTC
j_call: TRBJ2-5; clone_size: few; d_call: TRBD2; v_call: TRBV20-1; cdr3_aa: CSASDLLAGGPRQETQYF; cdr3_nt: TGCAGTGCTAGTGACTTACTAGCGGGGGGGCCGAGGCAAGAGACCCAGTACTTC
j_call: TRBJ2-1; clone_size: many; d_call: .; v_call: TRBV20-1; cdr3_aa: CSARAIVRGNEQFF; cdr3_nt: TGCAGTGCTAGAGCCATAGTTAGGGGGAATGAGCAGTTCTTC
j_call: TRBJ1-4; clone_size: .; d_call: .; v_call: TRBV3-1; cdr3_aa: CASSRKEGKLFF; cdr3_nt: TGTGCCAGCAGCCGGAAGGAAGGAAAACTGTTTTTT
j_call: TRBJ2-3; clone_size: many; d_call: .; v_call: TRBV10-3; cdr3_aa: CAISVLGGSTDTQYF; cdr3_nt: TGTGCCATCAGTGTTCTTGGCGGGAGCACAGATACGCAGTATTTT
j_call: TRBJ2-7; clone_size: few; d_call: TRBD1; v_call: TRBV9; cdr3_aa: CASSPRQGQKVDEQYF; cdr3_nt: TGTGCCAGCAGCCCACGACAGGGGCAAAAGGTAGACGAGCAGTACTTC
j_call: TRBJ2-3; clone_size: many; d_call: TRBD2; v_call: TRBV7-3; cdr3_aa: CASSRGGQYYTDTQYF; cdr3_nt: TGTGCCAGCAGCCGGGGGGGCCAATACTACACAGATACGCAGTATTTT
j_call: TRBJ2-7; clone_size: many; d_call: TRBD2; v_call: TRBV7-9; cdr3_aa: CASSSGLAAYEQYF; cdr3_nt: TGTGCCAGCAGCTCGGGACTAGCGGCGTACGAGCAGTACTTC
j_call: TRBJ1-2; clone_size: many; d_call: .; v_call: TRBV20-1; cdr3_aa: CSARAPGRHGYTF; cdr3_nt: TGCAGTGCTAGGGCCCCAGGGCGTCATGGCTACACCTTC
j_call: TRBJ2-1; clone_size: .; d_call: TRBD1; v_call: TRBV7-3; cdr3_aa: CASSLGQGAQNEQFF; cdr3_nt: TGTGCCAGCAGCTTAGGACAGGGGGCGCAGAATGAGCAGTTCTTC
j_call: TRBJ2-7; clone_size: many; d_call: TRBD1; v_call: TRBV7-8; cdr3_aa: CASSFYWRPGTAPSYEQYF; cdr3_nt: TGTGCCAGCAGCTTTTACTGGCGCCCCGGGACAGCCCCCTCCTACGAGCAGTACTTC
j_call: TRBJ1-2; clone_size: few; d_call: .; v_call: TRBV20-1; cdr3_aa: CCARASSGLNYGYTF; cdr3_nt: TGCTGTGCTAGAGCTTCTTCGGGCTTAAACTATGGCTACACCTTC
j_call: TRBJ2-3; clone_size: many; d_call: TRBD2; v_call: TRBV24-1; cdr3_aa: CATSEIGTSGGRWTDTQYF; cdr3_nt: TGTGCCACCAGTGAAATTGGGACTAGCGGGGGACGGTGGACAGATACGCAGTATTTT
j_call: TRBJ1-6; clone_size: few; d_call: .; v_call: TRBV20-1; cdr3_aa: CSARQIGGLPYNSPLHF; cdr3_nt: TGCAGTGCTAGGCAGATAGGGGGTCTACCCTATAATTCACCCCTCCACTTT
j_call: TRBJ2-7; clone_size: .; d_call: TRBD1; v_call: TRBV5-1; cdr3_aa: CASSGGTGSSYEQYF; cdr3_nt: TGCGCCAGCAGCGGGGGGACAGGCAGCTCCTACGAGCAGTACTTC
j_call: TRBJ2-5; clone_size: many; d_call: .; v_call: TRBV20-1; cdr3_aa: CSPGAAAQETQYF; cdr3_nt: TGCAGTCCCGGGGCAGCGGCACAAGAGACCCAGTACTTC
j_call: TRBJ2-7; clone_size: .; d_call: TRBD1; v_call: TRBV5-1; cdr3_aa: CASSLAGTGVHEQYF; cdr3_nt: TGCGCCAGCAGCTTGGCCGGGACAGGGGTGCACGAGCAGTACTTC
j_call: TRBJ2-5; clone_size: many; d_call: TRBD2; v_call: TRBV7-9; cdr3_aa: CASSLVREAETQYF; cdr3_nt: TGTGCCAGCAGCTTAGTTCGGGAGGCAGAGACCCAGTACTTC
j_call: TRBJ2-7; clone_size: many; d_call: .; v_call: TRBV12-3/TRBV12-4; cdr3_aa: CASSLIGIDYEQYF; cdr3_nt: TGTGCCAGCAGTTTGATAGGGATTGACTACGAGCAGTACTTC
j_call: TRBJ2-3; clone_size: many; d_call: TRBD2; v_call: TRBV6-5; cdr3_aa: CASSYEGGLATDTQYF; cdr3_nt: TGTGCCAGCAGTTACGAAGGGGGACTAGCAACAGATACGCAGTATTTT
j_call: TRBJ2-5; clone_size: .; d_call: .; v_call: TRBV29-1; cdr3_aa: CSVVVSQETQYF; cdr3_nt: TGCAGCGTTGTGGTTAGCCAAGAGACCCAGTACTTC
j_call: TRBJ2-1; clone_size: .; d_call: TRBD2; v_call: TRBV15; cdr3_aa: CATSRKGTTDYNEQFF; cdr3_nt: TGTGCCACCAGCAGGAAGGGGACTACCGACTACAATGAGCAGTTCTTC
j_call: TRBJ2-1; clone_size: few; d_call: .; v_call: TRBV30; cdr3_aa: CAWSVLRVGEQFF; cdr3_nt: TGTGCCTGGAGTGTACTAAGAGTGGGTGAGCAGTTCTTC
j_call: TRBJ1-4; clone_size: many; d_call: .; v_call: TRBV3-1; cdr3_aa: CASSLGQTSTNEKLFF; cdr3_nt: TGTGCCAGCAGCCTCGGACAGACCTCAACTAATGAAAAACTGTTTTTT
j_call: TRBJ2-7; clone_size: many; d_call: TRBD2; v_call: TRBV3-1; cdr3_aa: CASSRYGTSGRAFYEQYF; cdr3_nt: TGTGCCAGCAGCCGTTACGGGACTAGCGGGAGAGCCTTCTACGAGCAGTACTTC
j_call: TRBJ2-3; clone_size: few; d_call: TRBD2; v_call: TRBV7-9; cdr3_aa: CASSWGGPSFRTDTQYF; cdr3_nt: TGTGCCAGCAGCTGGGGGGGACCCTCGTTTCGCACAGATACGCAGTATTTT
j_call: TRBJ2-5; clone_size: .; d_call: TRBD2; v_call: TRBV5-1; cdr3_aa: CASSPLAGDEETQYF; cdr3_nt: TGCGCCAGCAGTCCACTAGCGGGGGATGAAGAGACCCAGTACTTC
j_call: TRBJ1-4; clone_size: many; d_call: TRBD1; v_call: TRBV29-1; cdr3_aa: CSVDRDRNNEKLFF; cdr3_nt: TGCAGCGTCGACCGGGACAGAAATAATGAAAAACTGTTTTTT
j_call: TRBJ2-3; clone_size: many; d_call: TRBD2; v_call: TRBV3-1; cdr3_aa: CASSRRGSMWAGEDTQYF; cdr3_nt: TGTGCCAGCAGCCGACGCGGTTCAATGTGGGCGGGGGAAGATACGCAGTATTTT
j_call: TRBJ2-3; clone_size: many; d_call: .; v_call: TRBV5-1; cdr3_aa: CASSLISDTQYF; cdr3_nt: TGCGCCAGCAGCTTGATTTCAGATACGCAGTATTTT
j_call: TRBJ2-1; clone_size: many; d_call: .; v_call: TRBV5-1; cdr3_aa: CASSWPGRGLEPYNEQFF; cdr3_nt: TGCGCCAGCAGCTGGCCGGGTAGAGGTCTAGAGCCGTACAATGAGCAGTTCTTC
j_call: TRBJ2-2; clone_size: few; d_call: .; v_call: TRBV10-3; cdr3_aa: CAIMKNGGTGELFF; cdr3_nt: TGTGCCATCATGAAAAATGGGGGAACCGGGGAGCTGTTTTTT
j_call: TRBJ2-3; clone_size: few; d_call: .; v_call: TRBV20-1; cdr3_aa: CSARDPPGTPLYTQYF; cdr3_nt: TGCAGTGCTAGAGATCCCCCGGGGACCCCACTGTATACGCAGTATTTT
j_call: TRBJ1-6; clone_size: .; d_call: .; v_call: TRBV18; cdr3_aa: CASSGGQPTGNNSPLHF; cdr3_nt: TGTGCCAGCTCGGGAGGACAGCCCACCGGAAATAATTCACCCCTCCACTTT
j_call: TRBJ1-4; clone_size: .; d_call: .; v_call: TRBV5-1; cdr3_aa: CASSQGITGRGEKLFF; cdr3_nt: TGCGCCAGCAGCCAGGGTATTACAGGAAGGGGTGAAAAACTGTTTTTT
j_call: TRBJ2-5; clone_size: few; d_call: TRBD2; v_call: TRBV12-3/TRBV12-4; cdr3_aa: CTSCLPGLAGYSQETQYF; cdr3_nt: TGTACCAGCTGTCTTCCTGGACTAGCGGGGTACTCACAAGAGACCCAGTACTTC
j_call: TRBJ2-3; clone_size: many; d_call: TRBD1; v_call: TRBV7-8; cdr3_aa: CASSTLGGQGASSTDTQYF; cdr3_nt: TGTGCCAGCAGCACCCTGGGGGGACAGGGGGCTTCTAGCACAGATACGCAGTATTTT
j_call: TRBJ2-4; clone_size: many; d_call: .; v_call: TRBV5-1; cdr3_aa: CASSLGPQSAKNIQYF; cdr3_nt: TGCGCCAGCAGCTTGGGACCACAGTCCGCCAAAAACATTCAGTACTTC
j_call: TRBJ2-1; clone_size: many; d_call: .; v_call: TRBV28; cdr3_aa: CASRDQSHEQFF; cdr3_nt: TGTGCCAGCAGGGATCAGAGCCATGAGCAGTTCTTC
j_call: TRBJ1-2; clone_size: many; d_call: .; v_call: TRBV29-1; cdr3_aa: CSVEVMRLYGYTF; cdr3_nt: TGCAGCGTTGAAGTAATGAGACTTTATGGCTACACCTTC
j_call: TRBJ2-7; clone_size: many; d_call: .; v_call: TRBV12-3/TRBV12-4; cdr3_aa: CASSFGVVGLSYEQYF; cdr3_nt: TGTGCCAGCAGTTTTGGGGTGGTAGGTCTCTCCTACGAGCAGTACTTC
j_call: TRBJ2-2; clone_size: many; d_call: .; v_call: TRBV20-1; cdr3_aa: CSAREGQGGWELFF; cdr3_nt: TGCAGTGCTAGGGAAGGGCAGGGCGGCTGGGAGCTGTTTTTT
j_call: TRBJ1-1; clone_size: many; d_call: .; v_call: TRBV6-5; cdr3_aa: CASIKGGSTEAFF; cdr3_nt: TGTGCCAGCATCAAGGGGGGGAGTACTGAAGCTTTCTTT